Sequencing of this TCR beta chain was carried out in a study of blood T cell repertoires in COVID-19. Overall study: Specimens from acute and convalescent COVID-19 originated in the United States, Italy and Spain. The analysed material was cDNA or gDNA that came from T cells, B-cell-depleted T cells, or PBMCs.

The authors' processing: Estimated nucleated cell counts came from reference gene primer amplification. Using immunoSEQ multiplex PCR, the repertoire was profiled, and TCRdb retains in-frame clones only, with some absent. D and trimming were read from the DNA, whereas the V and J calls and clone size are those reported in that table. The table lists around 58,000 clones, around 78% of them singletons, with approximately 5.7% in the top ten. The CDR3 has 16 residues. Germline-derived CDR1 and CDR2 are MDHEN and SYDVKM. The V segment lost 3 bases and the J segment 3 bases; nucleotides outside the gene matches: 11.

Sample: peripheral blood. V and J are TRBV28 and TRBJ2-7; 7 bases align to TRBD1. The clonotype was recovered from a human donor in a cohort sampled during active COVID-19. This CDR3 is CASSFGIRDRDYEQYF. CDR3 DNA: TGTGCCAGCAGTTTTGGGATCCGGGACAGAGACTACGAGCAGTACTTC.